This TCR beta chain is from a study of Ad26.COV2.S vaccination and SARS-CoV-2 variants. The repertoire was sequenced with immunoSEQ multiplex PCR; TCRdb's copy has only in-frame clones and lacks some. The sample includes about 350,000 clones, about 88% of them seen just once. The germline gives CDR1 MNHEY, CDR2 SMNVEV (reference sequence). V shed 5 bases, J shed 7 bases, and the junction held 11 bases outside the gene matches. The CDR3 contains 15 residues. Treatment of the sample: 15 to 20 received Ad26.COV2.S at low or high dose, single or two shots; about 5 received placebo; per-sample allocation not given. Specimens were obtained on day 63 following the first vaccine or placebo injection.

This sequence was found in a person between 18 and 65 years old who received the Ad26.COV2.S COVID-19 vaccine or a placebo. This chain connects TRBV27 to TRBJ1-2, with TRBD1 identical over 9 bases. Source: peripheral blood, taken in a trial of Ad26.COV2.S vaccine versus placebo. CDR3 protein: CASSPIGQGRGGYTF. DNA for the CDR3: TGTGCCAGCAGTCCTATCGGACAGGGGCGGGGTGGCTACACCTTC.